Included here is one TCR beta chain sequence, with context. This record comes from a study of blood T cell repertoires in COVID-19. Germline CDR1 LNHNV, CDR2 YYDKDF (reference sequence). The length of the CDR3 is 15 residues. V lost 7 bases and J lost 5; bases outside the gene matches: 12. Repertoires were generated with immunoSEQ multiplex PCR, while TCRdb's copy carries only in-frame clones and drops some. The sample holds hundreds of thousands of clones; 75% to 90% are singletons and the top ten take 2.4%. The clonotype comes from a woman aged 18-30 years who had recovered from COVID-19. The sequencing sample was made of PBMCs or T cells enriched from blood (not recorded which). This chain links TRBV15 with TRBJ1-1, with 8 positions matching TRBD1. The CDR3 loop reads CATMADREFFTEAFF. The CDR3 DNA follows: TGTGCCACCATGGCGGACAGGGAATTTTTTACTGAAGCTTTCTTT.